The 29 T cell receptor beta chains presented below share a single source sample, sequenced in a study of radiation and T cells in renal cell carcinoma. Using immunoSEQ multiplex PCR, the repertoire was profiled, and TCRdb retains in-frame clones only, with some absent. Among 87,000 or so clones listed, 70% to 90% were seen once. The sample's time point: baseline pretreatment blood. Treatment noted: 15 Gy SBRT to primary tumor, nephrectomy 4 weeks later. Sequencing used blood, obtained from a patient whose treatment included radiotherapy and nephrectomy. The origin of the receptors is a man in his fifties with renal cell carcinoma.

The chain has TRBV29-1 and TRBJ2-7; D gene uncertain. The V and J ends lost 4 bases and 3 bases respectively, with 7 bases between them. CDR3 length equals 11 residues. CDR1 is SQVTM and CDR2 is ANQGSEA in the germline V gene. CDR3 sequence: CSVVVLYEQYF. CDR3 nucleotide sequence: TGCAGCGTTGTGGTCCTCTACGAGCAGTACTTC.

This chain joins TRBV4-1 and TRBJ2-5, with D possibly matching TRBD2 (6 bases). The V end lost 5 bases, the J end lost 2 bases, and 21 bases lay between the germline ends. Germline loops: CDR1 MGHRA, CDR2 YSYEKL. This CDR3 is 17 amino acids long. CDR3 sequence: CASSKKGVADNQETQYF. CDR3 nucleotide sequence: TGCGCCAGCAGCAAAAAAGGGGTAGCGGACAATCAAGAGACCCAGTACTTC.

The V gene is TRBV7-3, the J gene TRBJ2-3; D unclear. Germline CDR1 and CDR2: SGHTA and FQGTGA. Trimming took 5 bases from V and 1 from J, leaving 1 base between them. The CDR3 spans 11 residues. CDR3 nucleotide sequence: TGTGCCAGCAGCCGCACAGATACGCAGTATTTT. This gives the protein CASSRTDTQYF.

V and J are TRBV7-9 and TRBJ1-1; no clear D gene. V was clipped by 1 base and J by 1 base, with 10 bases between them. Germline values: CDR1 SEHNR, CDR2 FQNEAQ (reference sequence). CDR3 size: 15 residues. The chain's CDR3 is CASSLDGSGNTEAFF. The DNA of the CDR3 is TGTGCCAGCAGCTTAGACGGCTCGGGGAACACTGAAGCTTTCTTT.

This chain connects TRBV18 to TRBJ2-6, with D tentatively TRBD2 (5 bases). This CDR3 is 19 amino acids long. V lost 3 bases and J 0 bases, leaving 18 bases between the germline ends. Germline loops: CDR1 KGHSH, CDR2 LQKENI. This CDR3 is CASSPRFRDQSSGANVLTF. The CDR3 bases are TGTGCCAGCTCACCGCGTTTCCGGGATCAGAGCTCTGGGGCCAACGTCCTGACTTTC.

CDR3 coding DNA: TGTGCCAGTAGTCCCCGACTAGCGGGGGGCTACGAGCAGTACTTC. It specifies CASSPRLAGGYEQYF. The chain links TRBV19 to TRBJ2-7; TRBD2 matches 13 bases. Germline values: CDR1 LNHDA, CDR2 SQIVND (reference sequence). Trimming removed 5 bases from V and 3 bases from J; junction bases left unmatched: 4. CDR3 length: 15 amino acids.

The rearrangement joins TRBV4-3 to TRBJ2-1, with 11 bases aligning to TRBD1. Trimming cost V 0 bases and J 5 bases; bases outside gene matches: 3. Germline assignment: CDR1 LGHNA and CDR2 YSLEER. The CDR3 totals 16 residues. This CDR3 is CASSQDGTGGNNEQFF. The CDR3 region has the DNA TGCGCCAGCAGCCAAGACGGGACAGGGGGTAACAATGAGCAGTTCTTC.

This clone has more than one count but fewer than ten. This chain joins TRBV4-3 and TRBJ1-2; 8 nucleotides line up with TRBD1. V was pared by 4 bases and J by 3 bases, with 1 base of the junction left unmatched. CDR1 is LGHNA, CDR2 YSLEER, per germline. The CDR3 has 13 amino acids. In DNA form, the CDR3 reads TGCGCCAGCAGCCCGACAGGGGACTATGGCTACACCTTC. Protein sequence: CASSPTGDYGYTF.

This chain links TRBV7-8 with TRBJ1-5; TRBD1 matches 11 bases. CDR1 SGHVS and CDR2 FQNEAQ come from the germline V gene. The CDR3 has 17 amino acids. The ends lost 5 bases at V and 7 bases at J; junction bases unmatched: 13. As DNA, the CDR3 is TGTGCCAGCAGCCCCCCGGTGGACAGGGGGCCAGGGCAGCCCCAGCATTTT. It yields the protein CASSPPVDRGPGQPQHF.

This chain connects TRBV7-8 to TRBJ1-2, with D perhaps TRBD1 (6 bases). The CDR3 is 14 residues long. The germline CDR1 and CDR2 sequences are SGHVS and FQNEAQ. V lost 2 bases and J 3 bases, leaving 10 bases between the germline ends. The CDR3 coding sequence is TGTGCCAGCAGCTTACATCAGGGGCACTATGGCTACACCTTC. It codes for CASSLHQGHYGYTF.

The chain joins TRBV5-5 to TRBJ2-7, with TRBD1 identical over 9 bases. With V trimmed by 5 bases and J by 4 bases, 13 bases remained unmatched. Germline lookup yields CDR1 SGHKS and CDR2 YYEKEE (reference sequence). The CDR3 runs 16 residues. CDR3 nucleotide sequence: TGTGCCAGCAGATTCAGGCCCCCGGGACAGGGTTACGAGCAGTACTTC. As protein: CASRFRPPGQGYEQYF.

This rearrangement joins TRBV11-2 to TRBJ2-7; D call uncertain. There are 14 residues in the CDR3. V lost 0 bases and J lost 3, with 9 bases in between. Germline loops: CDR1 SGHAT, CDR2 FQNNGV. CDR3 region: CASSLEGNFYEQYF. The DNA for the CDR3 is TGTGCCAGCAGCTTAGAGGGAAATTTCTACGAGCAGTACTTC.

This clone appeared a single time. The rearrangement links TRBV7-9 to TRBJ2-7; possibly TRBD1 or TRBD2 for D (6 bases each). This CDR3 is built from 15 residues. Trimming removed 2 bases from V and 3 bases from J, with 14 bases in between. The germline CDR1 and CDR2 sequences are SEHNR and FQNEAQ (reference sequence). The CDR3 loop reads CASSLPQGGGYEQYF. In DNA form, the CDR3 reads TGTGCCAGCAGCTTACCACAGGGAGGCGGCTACGAGCAGTACTTC.

This chain uses TRBV28 with TRBJ1-5; D possibly corresponds to TRBD1 (6 bases). The germline V and J ends were trimmed by 3 bases and 1 base, with 10 bases remaining between them. The CDR3 loop spans 15 amino acids. In germline, CDR1 is MDHEN, CDR2 SYDVKM. The CDR3 DNA reads TGTGCCAGCAGTTTTTCGGGGGGCAGCAATCAGCCCCAGCATTTT. Its translation: CASSFSGGSNQPQHF.

The chain is built from TRBV6-4 and TRBJ2-1; D gene uncertain. Looked up from germline, CDR1 is MRHNA and CDR2 is SNTAGT. Between the trimmed V and J ends, which lost 0 bases and 8 bases, there was a span of 8 bases. The CDR3 is 13 residues long. This chain's CDR3 is CASSDSGRYEQFF. CDR3 in DNA: TGTGCCAGCAGTGACTCGGGCCGCTATGAGCAGTTCTTC.

The chain recombines TRBV2 with TRBJ1-1; unclear D gene. Trimming stripped 9 bases from V and 4 bases from J, with 21 bases between. Germline CDR1 SNHLY, CDR2 FYNNEI. The CDR3 is 15 amino acids. CDR3 nucleotide sequence: TGTGCCAGGAGATCCTTTGGGCCAGGAGGCACTGAAGCTTTCTTT. Its protein is CARRSFGPGGTEAFF. Looking up the rest from reference TRBV2 and TRBJ1-1 gives the full variable domain: EPEVTQTPSHQVTQMGQEVILRCVPISNHLYFYWYRQILGQKVEFLVSFYNNEISEKSEIFDDQFSVERPDGSNFTLKIRSTKLEDSAMYFCARRSFGPGGTEAFFGQGTRLTVV.

The rearrangement joins TRBV18 to TRBJ2-5; D ambiguous. V dropped 3 bases and J dropped 5 bases, with 7 bases sitting between them. CDR1 KGHSH and CDR2 LQKENI come from the germline V gene. The CDR3 is made up of 12 amino acids. CDR3 sequence: CASSPGPETQYF. Here the CDR3 DNA reads TGTGCCAGCTCACCCGGGCCGGAGACCCAGTACTTC.

The chain links TRBV4-1 to TRBJ2-7; D call uncertain. V lost 5 bases, J lost 2 bases, and 16 bases lay in between. The CDR3 totals 15 residues. Germline V gives CDR1 MGHRA, CDR2 YSYEKL. The CDR3 DNA is TGCGCCAGCAGCGAATCGGTCTCCTCTACCTACGAGCAGTACTTC. Translated: CASSESVSSTYEQYF.

V is TRBV5-6 and J is TRBJ2-1, with D possibly being TRBD2 (5 bases). V lost 4 bases to trimming and J lost 8 bases, with 19 bases between them. Germline values: CDR1 SGHDT, CDR2 YYEEEE. This CDR3 region has 15 residues. The CDR3: CASSKALVMRDEQFF. The CDR3 coding sequence is TGTGCCAGCAGCAAGGCTTTGGTGATGAGGGATGAGCAGTTCTTC.

The chain recombines TRBV9 with TRBJ1-2, with TRBD1 matching 7 bases. V dropped 4 bases and J dropped 5; count of bases not matched to a gene: 11. CDR1 is SGDLS and CDR2 is YYNGEE in the germline V gene. The CDR3 consists of 15 residues. The DNA for the CDR3 is TGTGCCAGCAGCCCCTTTATGGGGACAGCATATGGCTACACCTTC. Translation gives CASSPFMGTAYGYTF.

The chain has TRBV19 and TRBJ1-1, with unresolved D. With 1 base removed from V and 2 bases from J, the gap between germline ends came to 8 bases. The CDR3 loop spans 14 amino acids. Germline V gene data show CDR1 as LNHDA and CDR2 as SQIVND (reference sequence). The CDR3 DNA sequence: TGTGCCAGTAGTATAGCAGGTAGCAACACTGAAGCTTTCTTT. Its protein product is CASSIAGSNTEAFF.

This rearrangement joins TRBV7-2 to TRBJ2-2, with TRBD2 as a possible D gene (6 bases). V gave up 1 base and J gave up 0 bases, with 9 bases separating them. In germline, CDR1 is SGHTA, CDR2 FQGNSA. The CDR3 is made up of 16 amino acids. This CDR3 reads CASSLVGGSNTGELFF. CDR3 sequence (DNA): TGTGCCAGCAGCTTAGTGGGGGGATCGAACACCGGGGAGCTGTTTTTT.

The chain couples TRBV6-6 to TRBJ2-7; 7 nucleotides match TRBD1. The junction had 6 bases not matched to a gene; V was cut back by 2 bases and J by 2 bases. The CDR3 is made up of 15 amino acids. Germline V gene lookup returns CDR1 MNHNY and CDR2 SVGAGI (reference sequence). The CDR3 nucleotides are TGTGCCAGCAGTTACGGAAGGGGGCATACCTACGAGCAGTACTTC. It is translated as CASSYGRGHTYEQYF.

The V call is TRBV10-3, the J call TRBJ2-7; 7 positions agree with TRBD1. Trimming took 5 bases from V and 5 from J; bases not matched to a gene: 3. The CDR3 spans 12 residues. CDR1 is ENHRY, CDR2 SYGVKD, per germline. The CDR3 DNA reads TGTGCCATCAGTAGGACAGGCGACGAGCAGTACTTC. Translating gives CAISRTGDEQYF.

The chain joins TRBV30 to TRBJ2-7; TRBD2 is a possible D gene (5 bases). The length of the CDR3 is 12 residues. V lost 3 bases and J lost 4, with 10 bases in between. Germline V gene lookup returns CDR1 GTSNPN and CDR2 SVGIG (reference sequence). This CDR3 reads CAWSRGAYEQYF. As DNA, the CDR3 is TGTGCCTGGAGCCGGGGAGCTTACGAGCAGTACTTC.

The chain recombines TRBV11-2 with TRBJ2-7; D perhaps matches TRBD1 (6 bases). Germline values: CDR1 SGHAT, CDR2 FQNNGV. CDR3 size: 14 residues. With 0 bases removed from V and 6 bases from J, the gap between germline ends came to 12 bases. The DNA of the CDR3 is TGTGCCAGCAGCTTAGAGGGGGCAGGTCGCGAGCAGTACTTC. Translation: CASSLEGAGREQYF.

The J gene is TRBJ1-1, the V gene TRBV7-2, with D hard to call. There are 12 residues in the CDR3. Germline V CDR1 and CDR2: SGHTA, FQGNSA. V shed 1 base and J shed 11 bases, with 11 bases lying between them. The CDR3 is CASSLVMQAAFF. In nucleotides, the CDR3 is TGTGCCAGCAGCTTAGTGATGCAGGCCGCTTTCTTT.

The rearrangement joins TRBV6-5 to TRBJ2-7; D remains ambiguous. V lost 2 bases and J lost 6, with 11 bases in between. This CDR3 has 13 residues. CDR1 and CDR2 from the germline V gene are MNHEY and SVGAGI. CDR3 sequence reads: CASSYRVGGEQYF. As DNA, the CDR3 is TGTGCCAGCAGTTACAGGGTAGGTGGCGAGCAGTACTTC.

The chain uses TRBV5-4 and TRBJ2-1; no definite D call. The CDR3 is made up of 14 amino acids. Germline V lookup: CDR1 SGHNT, CDR2 YYREEE (reference sequence). With 2 bases removed from V and 7 bases from J, the gap between germline ends came to 13 bases. This CDR3 is CASSFPGPSNEQFF. The CDR3 region has the DNA TGTGCCAGCAGCTTCCCGGGCCCCTCAAATGAGCAGTTCTTC. Full variable domain (missing parts from reference TRBV5-4 and TRBJ2-1): ETGVTQSPTHLIKTRGQQVTLRCSSQSGHNTVSWYQQALGQGPQFIFQYYREEENGRGNFPPRFSGLQFPNYSSELNVNALELDDSALYLCASSFPGPSNEQFFGPGTRLTVL.